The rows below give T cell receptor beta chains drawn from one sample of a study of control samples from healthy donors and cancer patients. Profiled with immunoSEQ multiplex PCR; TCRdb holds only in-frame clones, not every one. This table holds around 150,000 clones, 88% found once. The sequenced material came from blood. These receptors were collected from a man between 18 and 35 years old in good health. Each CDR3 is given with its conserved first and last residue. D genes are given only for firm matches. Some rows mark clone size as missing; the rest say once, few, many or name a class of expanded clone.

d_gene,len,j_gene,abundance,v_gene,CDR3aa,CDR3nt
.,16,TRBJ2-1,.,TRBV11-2,CASSLGWASAYNEQFF,TGTGCCAGCAGCTTAGGATGGGCTTCCGCCTACAATGAGCAGTTCTTC
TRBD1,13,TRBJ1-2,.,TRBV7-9,CASSPGTESGYTF,TGTGCCAGCAGCCCCGGGACAGAGAGTGGCTACACCTTC
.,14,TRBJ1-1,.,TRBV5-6,CASSTPGARGPAFF,TGTGCCAGCAGCACCCCCGGGGCGAGAGGGCCGGCTTTCTTT
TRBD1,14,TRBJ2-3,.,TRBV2,CATEPGQGTDTQYF,TGTGCCACCGAGCCGGGACAGGGGACAGATACGCAGTATTTT
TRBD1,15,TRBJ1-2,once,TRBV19,CASRPPGQGAGGYTF,TGTGCCAGTAGACCGCCGGGACAGGGGGCAGGGGGCTACACCTTC
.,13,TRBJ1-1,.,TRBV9,CASSSEHRTEAFF,TGTGCCAGCAGCAGTGAACACCGGACTGAAGCTTTCTTT
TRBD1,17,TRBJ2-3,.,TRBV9,CASSVPGQGVGTDTQYF,TGTGCCAGCAGCGTCCCGGGACAGGGGGTCGGCACAGATACGCAGTATTTT
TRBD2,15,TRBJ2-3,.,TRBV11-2,CASSLVAGGPSTQYF,TGTGCCAGCAGCTTAGTCGCGGGGGGGCCGAGTACGCAGTATTTT
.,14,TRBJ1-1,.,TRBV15,CATSRDPQNTEAFF,TGTGCCACCAGCAGAGATCCACAGAACACTGAAGCTTTCTTT
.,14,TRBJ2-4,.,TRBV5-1,CASSLGQEINIQYF,TGCGCCAGCAGCTTGGGTCAGGAAATAAACATTCAGTACTTC
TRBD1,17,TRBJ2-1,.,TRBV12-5,CASGLEANRGGDNEQFF,TGTGCTAGTGGTTTGGAAGCCAACAGGGGTGGGGACAATGAGCAGTTCTTC
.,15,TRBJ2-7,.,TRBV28,CASSLSVPPPDEQYF,TGTGCCAGCAGTTTATCGGTGCCCCCGCCTGACGAGCAGTACTTC
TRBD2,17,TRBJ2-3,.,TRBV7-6,CASSPRTSGGSTDTQYF,TGTGCCAGCAGCCCACGGACTAGCGGGGGGAGCACAGATACGCAGTATTTT
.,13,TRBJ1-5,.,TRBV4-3,CASSQDRPAPQHF,TGCGCCAGCAGCCAAGATCGTCCCGCGCCCCAGCATTTT
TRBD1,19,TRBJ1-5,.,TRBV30,CAWSAFGQGPVLGNQPQHF,TGTGCCTGGAGTGCTTTTGGACAGGGACCCGTATTGGGCAATCAGCCCCAGCATTTT
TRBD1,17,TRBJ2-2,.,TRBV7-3,CASSGGQSYSNTGELFF,TGTGCCAGCAGCGGGGGACAGTCCTATTCGAACACCGGGGAGCTGTTTTTT
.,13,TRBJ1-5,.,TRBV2,CASRSESNQPQHF,TGTGCCAGCAGGTCAGAGAGCAATCAGCCCCAGCATTTT
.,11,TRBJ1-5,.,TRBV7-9,CASGVNQPQHF,TGTGCCAGCGGAGTAAATCAGCCCCAGCATTTT
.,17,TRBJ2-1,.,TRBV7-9,CASSRELGRDSYNEQFF,TGTGCCAGCAGCCGGGAGTTAGGACGGGACTCCTACAATGAGCAGTTCTTC
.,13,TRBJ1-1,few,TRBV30,CAWRVLMNTEAFF,TGTGCCTGGAGAGTACTCATGAACACTGAAGCTTTCTTT
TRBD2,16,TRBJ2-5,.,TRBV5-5,CASSLFGGGAQETQYF,TGTGCCAGCAGCTTGTTTGGCGGGGGGGCCCAAGAGACCCAGTACTTC
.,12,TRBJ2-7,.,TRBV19,CASSLRAHEQYF,TGTGCCAGTAGTCTCAGGGCCCACGAGCAGTACTTC
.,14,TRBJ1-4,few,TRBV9,CASSVEGGREKLFF,TGTGCCAGCAGCGTAGAAGGGGGGCGTGAAAAACTGTTTTTT
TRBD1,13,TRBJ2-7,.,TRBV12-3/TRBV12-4,CASSRTGLYEQYF,TGTGCCAGCAGTCGGACAGGGCTATACGAGCAGTACTTC
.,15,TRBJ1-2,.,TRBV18,CASSPMAGPNYGYTF,TGTGCCAGCTCACCGATGGCAGGGCCCAACTATGGCTACACCTTC
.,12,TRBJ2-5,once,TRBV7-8,CASSLDQETQYF,TGTGCCAGCAGCTTAGACCAAGAGACCCAGTACTTC
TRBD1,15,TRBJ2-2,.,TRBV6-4,CASRGDRGFTGELFF,TGTGCCAGCCGGGGGGACAGGGGGTTTACCGGGGAGCTGTTTTTT
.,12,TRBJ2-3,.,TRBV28,CASSGTDEAGYF,TGTGCCAGCAGTGGGACGGACGAAGCAGGATATTTT
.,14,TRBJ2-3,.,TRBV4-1,CASSLVLGTDTQYF,TGCGCCAGCAGCCTGGTCCTCGGAACAGATACGCAGTATTTT
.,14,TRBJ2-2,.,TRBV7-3,CASSSGQNTGELFF,TGTGCCAGCAGCTCGGGACAGAACACCGGGGAGCTGTTTTTT
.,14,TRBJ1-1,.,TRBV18,CASSPDKRGTEAFF,TGTGCCAGCTCACCAGATAAGAGGGGCACTGAAGCTTTCTTT
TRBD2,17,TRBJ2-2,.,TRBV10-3,CAISEGGLALNTGELFF,TGTGCCATCAGTGAGGGGGGACTAGCGTTGAACACCGGGGAGCTGTTTTTT
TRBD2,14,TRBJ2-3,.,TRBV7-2,CASSPSSGGDTQYF,TGTGCCAGCAGCCCTAGTAGCGGGGGAGATACGCAGTATTTT
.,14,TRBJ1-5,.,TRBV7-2,CASSLMTENQPQHF,TGTGCCAGCAGCTTGATGACCGAAAATCAGCCCCAGCATTTT
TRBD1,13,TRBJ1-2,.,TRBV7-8,CASRLQGASGYTF,TGTGCCAGCAGGTTACAGGGGGCTAGTGGCTACACCTTC